The clone carrying this T cell receptor (beta chain) was seen many times. This record belongs to a study of response to subunit inactivated influenza vaccine. This CDR3 spans 13 amino acids. Trimming pared 1 base from V and 2 bases from J, leaving 6 bases between. A single record per CDR3 protein comes from TCRdb applying MiXCR to the RT-PCR reads. The sample includes about 570,000 distinct CDR3 sequences, about 12% seen only once; the top ten take 10%. The material was PBMCs from blood, obtained on the day of vaccination. The receptor was derived from a man aged 45-65 years who received an inactivated influenza vaccine. This chain uses TRBV12-3 or TRBV12-4 with TRBJ2-7; no clear D gene. The DNA for the CDR3 is TGTGCCAGCAGTTTAGACAGTGCCTACGAGCAGTACTTC. Translating gives CASSLDSAYEQYF.